Given below is one TCR beta chain in context. Germline-derived CDR1 and CDR2 are SGHRS and YFSETQ. V was cut by 3 bases and J by 0 bases, with 6 bases left in between. The CDR3 runs to 13 residues. The data are from a study of cytomegalovirus exposure and HLA in healthy donors. TCRdb's copy holds only in-frame clones and misses some; the assay was immunoSEQ multiplex PCR. The sample holds about 220,000 clones, 88% seen once. The V gene is TRBV5-1, the J gene TRBJ1-1; D not resolved. Sample: PBMCs. The receptor's source is a woman between 18 and 29 years old in good health and CMV-seronegative. Here the CDR3 DNA reads TGCGCCAGCAGCTCAACAGTGAACACTGAAGCTTTCTTT. Amino acids: CASSSTVNTEAFF.